Following are 14 T cell receptor beta chains from one sample sequenced in a study of CD8 T cells in Susac syndrome. Reverse transcription of about 0.45 to 1 ug RNA was carried out with random hexamers. TCRdb independently ran MiXCR on the immunoSEQ multiplex PCR reads; one entry per CDR3 protein. This sample has about 150,000 distinct CDR3 sequences; over 95% occur once, and the top ten carry 0.14% to 0.15%. Sequencing was done on a sample of CD8+ T cells from PBMCs. These receptors originate from a human donor with multiple sclerosis.

The chain has TRBV2 and TRBJ1-2; 11 nucleotides match TRBD1. CDR1 is SNHLY, CDR2 FYNNEI, per germline. The trim removed 6 bases at V and 0 bases at J, leaving 6 bases unmatched. The CDR3 is 16 residues long. CDR3 amino acids: CASSEGQGVANYGYTF. For the CDR3, the DNA is TGTGCCAGCAGCGAGGGACAGGGGGTAGCTAACTATGGCTACACCTTC.

The chain has TRBV29-1 and TRBJ1-1; D is perhaps TRBD1 (6 bases). This CDR3 is built from 12 residues. Germline CDR1 SQVTM, CDR2 ANQGSEA. V dropped 5 bases and J dropped 4 bases, with 11 bases sitting between them. This CDR3 is CSVLRGSTEAFF. DNA for the CDR3: TGCAGCGTTCTTAGGGGGAGCACTGAAGCTTTCTTT.

This clonotype was counted only a few times. The chain combines TRBV29-1 with TRBJ2-7; possible D gene TRBD2, 5 bases. This CDR3 is 13 amino acids long. Looked up from germline, CDR1 is SQVTM and CDR2 is ANQGSEA. Trimming left V 2 bases short and J 1 base short, with 9 bases between. CDR3 nucleotides: TGCAGCGTTGAATACGGGGTTTCCTACGAGCAGTACTTC. Protein sequence: CSVEYGVSYEQYF.

The chain employs TRBV12-3 or TRBV12-4 and TRBJ2-7, with D perhaps TRBD1 or TRBD2 (5 bases each). The CDR3 length is 14 residues. Trimming took 7 bases from V and 4 from J, leaving 17 bases between them. In nucleotides, the CDR3 is TGTGCCAGCAATTGGTCGGGGACGGGGTACGAGCAGTACTTC. It yields the protein CASNWSGTGYEQYF.

The chain links TRBV3-1 to TRBJ1-1; D call uncertain. This CDR3 comprises 14 residues. The V end was cut by 4 bases, the J end by 1 base, with 10 bases between. The V gene's germline CDR1 is LGHDT and CDR2 YNNKEL (reference sequence). CDR3 in DNA: TGTGCCAGCAGCCGCCTTACGGGGAACACTGAAGCTTTCTTT. Translated: CASSRLTGNTEAFF.

This chain uses TRBV5-4 with TRBJ2-1; D could derive from TRBD1 or TRBD2 (5 bases each). The CDR3 is 12 amino acids. Germline assignment: CDR1 SGHNT and CDR2 YYREEE (reference sequence). The V and J ends lost 6 bases and 8 bases respectively, with 12 bases between them. CDR3 sequence: CASTVEGHEQFF. For the CDR3, the DNA is TGTGCCAGCACCGTAGAGGGGCATGAGCAGTTCTTC.

The CDR3: CSAPTGVSGYNEQFF. The DNA of the CDR3 is TGCAGTGCTCCTACAGGGGTCTCTGGATACAATGAGCAGTTCTTC. The rearrangement uses TRBV20-1 and TRBJ2-1; 7 bases are shared with TRBD1. Germline CDR1 DFQATT, CDR2 SNEGSKA (reference sequence). This CDR3 comprises 15 residues. Trimming removed 5 bases from V and 4 bases from J; junction bases left unmatched: 11.

The chain couples TRBV30 to TRBJ2-1, with a possible D match to TRBD1 (6 bases). V gave up 1 base and J gave up 7 bases, with 11 bases separating them. CDR1 GTSNPN and CDR2 SVGIG come from the germline V gene (reference sequence). The CDR3 extends over 13 amino acids. Here the CDR3 reads CAWSGGPINEQFF. In DNA form, the CDR3 reads TGTGCCTGGAGTGGGGGGCCCATAAATGAGCAGTTCTTC.

The V and J genes are TRBV30 and TRBJ1-2; 8 nucleotides align to TRBD1. The ends lost 0 bases at V and 3 bases at J; junction bases unmatched: 6. Germline-derived CDR1 and CDR2 are GTSNPN and SVGIG (reference sequence). This CDR3 is 15 amino acids long. The CDR3: CAWSVRGRGHYGYTF. The CDR3 DNA is TGTGCCTGGAGTGTACGGGGCAGGGGGCACTATGGCTACACCTTC. The full variable domain, with the rest looked up from reference TRBV30 and TRBJ1-2, is SQTIHQWPATLVQPVGSPLSLECTVEGTSNPNLYWYRQAAGRGLQLLFYSVGIGQISSEVPQNLSASRPQDRQFILSSKKLLLSDSGFYLCAWSVRGRGHYGYTFGSGTRLTVV.

The chain combines TRBV11-2 with TRBJ2-5; perhaps TRBD1 as D (7 bases). With 6 bases removed from V and 1 base from J, the gap between germline ends came to 21 bases. The CDR3 contains 17 residues. Germline CDR1 reads SGHAT; CDR2 reads FQNNGV. The CDR3 region is CASSGFGGTEAQETQYF. The CDR3 region has the DNA TGTGCCAGCAGTGGTTTTGGCGGGACAGAAGCCCAAGAGACCCAGTACTTC.

V gene TRBV30 combines with J gene TRBJ2-3; 7 bases agree with TRBD1. Trimming took 8 bases from V and 2 from J; bases not matched to a gene: 13. The V gene's germline CDR1 is GTSNPN and CDR2 SVGIG (reference sequence). CDR3 size: 15 residues. The CDR3 DNA is TGTGCCAGCAGCGAAACAGGGGTCCCCACAGATACGCAGTATTTT. This codes for CASSETGVPTDTQYF.

This chain links TRBV7-9 with TRBJ2-5, with TRBD1 matching 10 bases. With V trimmed by 7 bases and J by 7 bases, 12 bases remained unmatched. Germline V lookup: CDR1 SEHNR, CDR2 FQNEAQ (reference sequence). The CDR3 loop spans 15 amino acids. The CDR3 DNA is TGTGCCAGCATCGACGACAGGGGGCCGCGGGGGACCCAGTACTTC. It translates to CASIDDRGPRGTQYF.

J is TRBJ2-5 and V is TRBV11-1, with D perhaps assigned TRBD1 or TRBD2 (5 bases each). The V end was cut by 10 bases, the J end by 7 bases, with 13 bases between. The CDR3 contains 11 residues. Per germline, CDR1 SGHAT and CDR2 FQDESV (reference sequence). The CDR3: CATLRGGTQYF. The CDR3 DNA is TGTGCCACCCTCCGGGGCGGGACCCAGTACTTC.

This clonotype was counted once. The J gene is TRBJ1-6, the V gene TRBV25-1; unclear D gene. Germline CDR1 and CDR2: MGHDK and SYGVNS. The CDR3 totals 11 residues. Deletions cut 4 bases from V and 16 bases from J, with 11 bases between. The CDR3 nucleotides read TGTGCCAGCAGTGTTTACGGGTGGCTCCACTTT. It yields the protein CASSVYGWLHF. The full variable domain, in which reference TRBV25-1 and TRBJ1-6 provide the parts outside the CDR3, is EADIYQTPRYLVIGTGKKITLECSQTMGHDKMYWYQQDPGMELHLIHYSYGVNSTEKGDLSSESTVSRIRTEHFPLTLESARPSHTSQYLCASSVYGWLHFGNGTRLTVT.